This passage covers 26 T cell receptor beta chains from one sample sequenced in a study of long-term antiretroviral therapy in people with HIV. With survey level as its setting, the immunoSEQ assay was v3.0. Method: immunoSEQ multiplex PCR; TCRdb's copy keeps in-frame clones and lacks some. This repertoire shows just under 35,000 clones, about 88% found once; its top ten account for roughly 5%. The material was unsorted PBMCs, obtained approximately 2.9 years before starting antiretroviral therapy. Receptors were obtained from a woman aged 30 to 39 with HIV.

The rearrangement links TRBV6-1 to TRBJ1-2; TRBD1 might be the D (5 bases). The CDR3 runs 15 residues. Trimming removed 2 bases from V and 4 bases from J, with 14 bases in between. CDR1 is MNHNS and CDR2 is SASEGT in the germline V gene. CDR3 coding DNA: TGTGCCAGCAGTGAAACGGGACCGGGGAGCTATGGCTACACCTTC. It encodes CASSETGPGSYGYTF.

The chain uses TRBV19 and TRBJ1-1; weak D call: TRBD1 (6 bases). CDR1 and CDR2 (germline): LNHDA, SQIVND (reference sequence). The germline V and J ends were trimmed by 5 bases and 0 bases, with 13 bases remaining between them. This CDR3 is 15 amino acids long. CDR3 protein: CASSRDSGVNTEAFF. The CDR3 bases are TGTGCCAGTAGTCGTGACTCAGGGGTGAACACTGAAGCTTTCTTT. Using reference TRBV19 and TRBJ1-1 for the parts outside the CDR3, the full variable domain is DGGITQSPKYLFRKEGQNVTLSCEQNLNHDAMYWYRQDPGQGLRLIYYSQIVNDFQKGDIAEGYSVSREKKESFPLTVTSAQKNPTAFYLCASSRDSGVNTEAFFGQGTRLTVV.

CDR3 region: CASSLGTGVYEQYV. DNA of the CDR3: TGTGCCAGCAGCTTAGGGACAGGGGTCTACGAGCAGTACGTC. The chain carries TRBV11-2 and TRBJ2-7; 9 bases line up with TRBD1. Germline V gene data show CDR1 as SGHAT and CDR2 as FQNNGV. The CDR3 runs to 14 residues. V lost 1 base to trimming and J lost 3 bases; unmatched junction nucleotides: 1.

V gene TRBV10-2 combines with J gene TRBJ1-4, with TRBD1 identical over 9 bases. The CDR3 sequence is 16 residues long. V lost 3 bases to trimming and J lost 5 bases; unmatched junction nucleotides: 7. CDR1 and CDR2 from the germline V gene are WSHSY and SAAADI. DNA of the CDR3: TGCGCCAGCAGTGATCAAGCCGGGACAGGGAATGAAAAACTGTTTTTT. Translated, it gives CASSDQAGTGNEKLFF.

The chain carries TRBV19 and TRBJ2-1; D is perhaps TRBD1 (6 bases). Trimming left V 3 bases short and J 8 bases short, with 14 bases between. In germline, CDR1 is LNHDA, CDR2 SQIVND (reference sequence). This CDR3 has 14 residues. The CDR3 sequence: CASSIASQGYEQFF. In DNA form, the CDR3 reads TGTGCCAGTAGTATCGCTTCACAGGGCTATGAGCAGTTCTTC. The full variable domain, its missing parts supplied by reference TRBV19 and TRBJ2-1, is DGGITQSPKYLFRKEGQNVTLSCEQNLNHDAMYWYRQDPGQGLRLIYYSQIVNDFQKGDIAEGYSVSREKKESFPLTVTSAQKNPTAFYLCASSIASQGYEQFFGPGTRLTVL.

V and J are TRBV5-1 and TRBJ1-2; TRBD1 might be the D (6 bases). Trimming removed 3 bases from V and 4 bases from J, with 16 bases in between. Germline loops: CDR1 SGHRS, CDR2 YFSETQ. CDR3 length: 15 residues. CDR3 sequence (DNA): TGCGCCAGCAGCTGGGTAGACAGGCGCGGCTATGGCTACACCTTC. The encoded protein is CASSWVDRRGYGYTF.

The CDR3 sequence: CASGFLDSSGIKTEAFF. The CDR3 DNA reads TGTGCTAGTGGTTTCCTAGATAGCTCGGGGATAAAGACTGAAGCTTTCTTT. This chain uses TRBV12-5 with TRBJ1-1; D unclear. Germline values: CDR1 LGHNT, CDR2 FRNRAP. The CDR3 is 17 amino acids. V was clipped by 3 bases and J by 5 bases, with 22 bases between them.

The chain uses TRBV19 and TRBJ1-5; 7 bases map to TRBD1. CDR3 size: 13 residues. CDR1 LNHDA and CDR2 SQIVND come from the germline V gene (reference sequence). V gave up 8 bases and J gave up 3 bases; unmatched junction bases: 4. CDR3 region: CASGDSANQPQHF. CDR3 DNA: TGTGCCAGTGGGGACAGCGCCAATCAGCCCCAGCATTTT. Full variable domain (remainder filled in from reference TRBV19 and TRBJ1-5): DGGITQSPKYLFRKEGQNVTLSCEQNLNHDAMYWYRQDPGQGLRLIYYSQIVNDFQKGDIAEGYSVSREKKESFPLTVTSAQKNPTAFYLCASGDSANQPQHFGDGTRLSIL.

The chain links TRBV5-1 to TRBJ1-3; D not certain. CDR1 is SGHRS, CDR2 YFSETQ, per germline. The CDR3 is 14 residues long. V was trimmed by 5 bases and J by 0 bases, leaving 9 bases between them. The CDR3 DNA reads TGCGCCAGCAGTAGGGCAGCCTCTGGAAACACCATATATTTT. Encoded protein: CASSRAASGNTIYF. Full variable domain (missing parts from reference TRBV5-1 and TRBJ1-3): KAGVTQTPRYLIKTRGQQVTLSCSPISGHRSVSWYQQTPGQGLQFLFEYFSETQRNKGNFPGRFSGRQFSNSRSEMNVSTLELGDSALYLCASSRAASGNTIYFGEGSWLTVV.

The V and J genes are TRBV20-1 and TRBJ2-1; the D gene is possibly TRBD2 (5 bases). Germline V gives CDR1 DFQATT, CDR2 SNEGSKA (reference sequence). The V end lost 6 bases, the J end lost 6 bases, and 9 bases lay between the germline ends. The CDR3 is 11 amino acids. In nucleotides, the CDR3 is TGCAGTGCACCACTAGGCAATGAGCAGTTCTTC. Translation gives CSAPLGNEQFF.

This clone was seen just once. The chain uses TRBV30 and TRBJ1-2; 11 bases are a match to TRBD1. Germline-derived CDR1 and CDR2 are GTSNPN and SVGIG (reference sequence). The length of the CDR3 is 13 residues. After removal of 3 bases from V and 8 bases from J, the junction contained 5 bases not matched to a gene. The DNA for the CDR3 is TGTGCCTGGAGCCGGGACAGGGGGACGGGCTACACCTTC. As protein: CAWSRDRGTGYTF.

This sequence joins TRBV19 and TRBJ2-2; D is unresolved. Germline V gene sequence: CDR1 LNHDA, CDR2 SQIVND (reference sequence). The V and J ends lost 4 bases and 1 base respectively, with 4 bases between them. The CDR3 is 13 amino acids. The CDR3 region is CASSNENTGELFF. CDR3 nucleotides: TGTGCCAGTAGTAATGAGAACACCGGGGAGCTGTTTTTT.

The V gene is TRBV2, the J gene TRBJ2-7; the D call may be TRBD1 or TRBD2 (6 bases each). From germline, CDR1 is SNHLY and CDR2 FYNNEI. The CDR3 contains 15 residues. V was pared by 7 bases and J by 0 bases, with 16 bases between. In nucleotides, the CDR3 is TGTGCCAGCAACTACGGACGGGGGCCCTCCTACGAGCAGTACGTC. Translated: CASNYGRGPSYEQYV.

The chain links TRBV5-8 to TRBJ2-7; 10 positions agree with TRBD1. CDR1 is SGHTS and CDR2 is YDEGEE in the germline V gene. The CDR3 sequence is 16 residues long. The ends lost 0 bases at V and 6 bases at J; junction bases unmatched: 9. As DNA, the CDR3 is TGTGCCAGCAGCTTGGACAGACAGGGGGCGCGGGGCGAGCAGTACGTC. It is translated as CASSLDRQGARGEQYV.

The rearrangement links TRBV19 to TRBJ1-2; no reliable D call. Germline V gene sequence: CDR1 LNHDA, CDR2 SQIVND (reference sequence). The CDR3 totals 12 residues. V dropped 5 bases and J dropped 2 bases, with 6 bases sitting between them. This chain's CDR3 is CASSADNYGYTF. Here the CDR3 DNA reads TGTGCCAGTAGTGCGGACAACTATGGCTACACCTTC.

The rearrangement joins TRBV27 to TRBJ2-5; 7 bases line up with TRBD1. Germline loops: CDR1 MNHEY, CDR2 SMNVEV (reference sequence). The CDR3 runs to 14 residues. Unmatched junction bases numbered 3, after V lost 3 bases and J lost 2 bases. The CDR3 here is CASSFRQGQETQYF. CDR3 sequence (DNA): TGTGCCAGCAGTTTCAGACAGGGACAAGAGACCCAGTACTTC.

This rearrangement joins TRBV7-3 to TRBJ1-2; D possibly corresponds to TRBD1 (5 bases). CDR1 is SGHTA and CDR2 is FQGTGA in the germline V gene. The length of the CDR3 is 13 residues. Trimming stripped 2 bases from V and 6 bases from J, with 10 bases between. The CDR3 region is CASSLFGGDGYTF. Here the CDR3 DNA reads TGTGCCAGCAGCTTATTCGGGGGAGATGGCTACACCTTC.

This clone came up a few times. CDR3 sequence reads: CAWTPGGSTLHF. The CDR3 DNA sequence: TGTGCCTGGACACCGGGGGGGAGCACCCTCCACTTT. The gene calls are TRBV30 and TRBJ1-6; D may be TRBD1 (5 bases). Between the trimmed V and J ends, which lost 4 bases and 14 bases, there was a span of 15 bases. The CDR3 length is 12 residues. Germline V gene data show CDR1 as GTSNPN and CDR2 as SVGIG (reference sequence).

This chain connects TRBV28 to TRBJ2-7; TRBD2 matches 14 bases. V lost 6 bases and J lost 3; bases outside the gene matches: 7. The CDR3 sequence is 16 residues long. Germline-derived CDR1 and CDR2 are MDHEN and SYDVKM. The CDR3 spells CASRDPGLAGDYEQYF. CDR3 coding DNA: TGTGCCAGCAGAGATCCGGGACTAGCGGGGGACTACGAGCAGTACTTC.

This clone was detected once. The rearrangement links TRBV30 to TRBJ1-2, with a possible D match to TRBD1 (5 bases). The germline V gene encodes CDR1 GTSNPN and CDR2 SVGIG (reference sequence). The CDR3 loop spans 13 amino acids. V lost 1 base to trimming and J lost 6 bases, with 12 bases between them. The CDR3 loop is CAWSAGVQDGYTF. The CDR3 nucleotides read TGTGCCTGGAGTGCGGGGGTTCAAGATGGCTACACCTTC.

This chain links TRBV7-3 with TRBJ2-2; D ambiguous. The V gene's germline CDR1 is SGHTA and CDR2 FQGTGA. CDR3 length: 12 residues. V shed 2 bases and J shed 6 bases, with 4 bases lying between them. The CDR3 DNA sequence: TGTGCCAGCAGCTTATCTTCCGGGGAGCTGTTTTTT. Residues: CASSLSSGELFF.

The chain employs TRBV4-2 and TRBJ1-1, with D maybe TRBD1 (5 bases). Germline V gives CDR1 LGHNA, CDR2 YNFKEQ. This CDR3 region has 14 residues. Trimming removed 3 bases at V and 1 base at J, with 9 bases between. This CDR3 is CASSQLQENTEAFF. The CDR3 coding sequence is TGTGCCAGCAGCCAGTTACAGGAGAACACTGAAGCTTTCTTT.

As DNA, the CDR3 is TGTGCCAGCAGTTCGCTCAGGTTTTCTAGCAATCAGCCCCAGCATTTT. Protein: CASSSLRFSSNQPQHF. The genes are TRBV28 and TRBJ1-5; no clear D. Trimming left V 4 bases short and J 0 bases short, with 13 bases between. The germline V gene encodes CDR1 MDHEN and CDR2 SYDVKM. The CDR3 extends over 16 amino acids.

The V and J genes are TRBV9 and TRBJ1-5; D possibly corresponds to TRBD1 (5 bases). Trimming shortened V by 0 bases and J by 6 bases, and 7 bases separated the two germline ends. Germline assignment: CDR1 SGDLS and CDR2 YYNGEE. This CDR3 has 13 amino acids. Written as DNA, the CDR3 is TGTGCCAGCAGCGTAGAAGGGGTTCAGCCCCAGCATTTT. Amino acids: CASSVEGVQPQHF. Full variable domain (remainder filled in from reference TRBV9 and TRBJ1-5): DSGVTQTPKHLITATGQRVTLRCSPRSGDLSVYWYQQSLDQGLQFLIQYYNGEERAKGNILERFSAQQFPDLHSELNLSSLELGDSALYFCASSVEGVQPQHFGDGTRLSIL.

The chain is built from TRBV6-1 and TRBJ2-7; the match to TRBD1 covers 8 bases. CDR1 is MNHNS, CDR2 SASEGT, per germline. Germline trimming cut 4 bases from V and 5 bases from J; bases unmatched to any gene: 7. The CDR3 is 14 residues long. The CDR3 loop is CASSVQDRANEQYV. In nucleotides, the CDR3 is TGTGCCAGCAGTGTCCAGGACAGGGCCAACGAGCAGTACGTC.

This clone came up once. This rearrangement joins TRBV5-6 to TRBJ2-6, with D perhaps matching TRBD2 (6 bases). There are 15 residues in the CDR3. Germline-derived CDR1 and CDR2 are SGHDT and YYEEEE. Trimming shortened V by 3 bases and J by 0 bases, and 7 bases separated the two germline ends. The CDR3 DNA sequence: TGTGCCAGCAGCTGGGGAGGCTCTGGGGCCAACGTCCTGACTTTC. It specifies CASSWGGSGANVLTF.